Presented here are 3 T cell receptor beta chains from one specimen sequenced in a study of shared T cell receptors in the human thymus. Using immunoSEQ multiplex PCR, the repertoire was profiled, and TCRdb retains in-frame clones only, with some absent. The sample contains hundreds of thousands of clones, roughly 90% of which appear only once. The sample was also reused in another study, on human thymus T cells.

Sequenced sample: thymocytes. These receptors were obtained from a boy younger than two with a congenital heart defect.

The V and J genes are TRBV6-5 and TRBJ2-1; possible D gene TRBD2, 6 bases. CDR3 length: 14 amino acids. V was shortened by 1 base and J by 10 bases, with 14 bases between the two germline ends. Germline loops: CDR1 MNHEY, CDR2 SVGAGI. The CDR3 is CASSYFWRVGEQFF. The CDR3 DNA sequence: TGTGCCAGCAGTTACTTTTGGAGGGTTGGCGAGCAGTTCTTC.

The genes are TRBV9 and TRBJ2-5; tentatively, D is TRBD2 (6 bases). The CDR3 spans 14 residues. Germline lookup yields CDR1 SGDLS and CDR2 YYNGEE. Trimming pared 0 bases from V and 4 bases from J, leaving 10 bases between. The CDR3 coding sequence is TGTGCCAGCAGCGTAGGGGGGGACCCAGAGACCCAGTACTTC. This gives the protein CASSVGGDPETQYF.

The chain links TRBV28 to TRBJ2-1; tentative D call: TRBD1 (6 bases). The CDR3 runs 14 residues. The V gene lost 6 bases and the J gene lost 7 bases, with 16 bases spanning the gap. Germline values: CDR1 MDHEN, CDR2 SYDVKM. The CDR3 loop reads CASRRTDSRNEQFF. CDR3 sequence (DNA): TGTGCCAGCAGACGGACAGACTCGAGGAATGAGCAGTTCTTC. The full variable domain, its missing parts supplied by reference TRBV28 and TRBJ2-1, is DVKVTQSSRYLVKRTGEKVFLECVQDMDHENMFWYRQDPGLGLRLIYFSYDVKMKEKGDIPEGYSVSREKKERFSLILESASTNQTSMYLCASRRTDSRNEQFFGPGTRLTVL.